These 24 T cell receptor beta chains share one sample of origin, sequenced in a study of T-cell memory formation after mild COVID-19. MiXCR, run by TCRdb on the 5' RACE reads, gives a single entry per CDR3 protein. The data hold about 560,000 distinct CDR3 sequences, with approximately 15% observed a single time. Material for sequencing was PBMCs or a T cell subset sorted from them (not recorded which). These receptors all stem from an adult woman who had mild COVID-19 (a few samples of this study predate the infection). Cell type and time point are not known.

CDR3 in amino acids: CASSRGGRSNEQFF. In DNA, the CDR3 is TGTGCCAGCTCCCGGGGGGGCCGTTCGAATGAGCAGTTCTTC. This sequence joins TRBV7-2 and TRBJ2-1; 8 positions agree with TRBD2. Looked up from germline, CDR1 is SGHTA and CDR2 is FQGNSA. With V trimmed by 8 bases and J by 7 bases, 10 bases remained unmatched. CDR3 length equals 14 residues.

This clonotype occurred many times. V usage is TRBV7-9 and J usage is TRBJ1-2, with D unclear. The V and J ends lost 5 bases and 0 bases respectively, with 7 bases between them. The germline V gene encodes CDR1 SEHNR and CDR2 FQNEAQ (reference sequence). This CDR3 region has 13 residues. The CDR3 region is CASSEGANYGYTF. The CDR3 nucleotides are TGTGCCAGCAGCGAGGGAGCTAACTATGGCTACACCTTC. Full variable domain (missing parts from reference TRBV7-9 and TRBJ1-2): DTGVSQNPRHKITKRGQNVTFRCDPISEHNRLYWYRQTLGQGPEFLTYFQNEAQLEKSRLLSDRFSAERPKGSFSTLEIQRTEQGDSAMYLCASSEGANYGYTFGSGTRLTVV.

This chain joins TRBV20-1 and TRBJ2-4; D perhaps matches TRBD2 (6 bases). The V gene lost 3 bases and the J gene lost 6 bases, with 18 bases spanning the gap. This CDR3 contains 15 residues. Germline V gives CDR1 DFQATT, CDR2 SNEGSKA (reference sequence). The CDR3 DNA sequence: TGCAGTGCTAGCTTGCCTCTAGCGATCGGAAACATTCAGTACTTC. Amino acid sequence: CSASLPLAIGNIQYF.

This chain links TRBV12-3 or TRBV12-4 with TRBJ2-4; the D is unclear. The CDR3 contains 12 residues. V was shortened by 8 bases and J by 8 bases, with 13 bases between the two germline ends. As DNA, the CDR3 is TGTGCCAGCCAAGATGCAGGCGACATTCAGTACTTC. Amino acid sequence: CASQDAGDIQYF.

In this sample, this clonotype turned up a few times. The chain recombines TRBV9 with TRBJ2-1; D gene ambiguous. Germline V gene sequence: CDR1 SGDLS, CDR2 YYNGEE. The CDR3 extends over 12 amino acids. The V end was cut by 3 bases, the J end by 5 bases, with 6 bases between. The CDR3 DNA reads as TGTGCCAGCAGCGAACCCGACAATGAGCAGTTCTTC. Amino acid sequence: CASSEPDNEQFF.

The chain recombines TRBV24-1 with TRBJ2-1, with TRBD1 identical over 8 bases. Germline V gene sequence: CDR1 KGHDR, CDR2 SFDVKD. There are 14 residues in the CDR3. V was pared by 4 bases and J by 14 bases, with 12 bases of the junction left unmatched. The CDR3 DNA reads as TGTGCCACCAGTGACGTATCGACAGGGGTCGGGGAGTTCTTC. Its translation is CATSDVSTGVGEFF.

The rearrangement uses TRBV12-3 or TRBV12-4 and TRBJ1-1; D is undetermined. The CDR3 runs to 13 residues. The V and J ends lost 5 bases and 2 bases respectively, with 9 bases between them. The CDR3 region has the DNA TGTGCCAGCAGTGTTCAAGAAAACACTGAAGCTTTCTTT. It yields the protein CASSVQENTEAFF.

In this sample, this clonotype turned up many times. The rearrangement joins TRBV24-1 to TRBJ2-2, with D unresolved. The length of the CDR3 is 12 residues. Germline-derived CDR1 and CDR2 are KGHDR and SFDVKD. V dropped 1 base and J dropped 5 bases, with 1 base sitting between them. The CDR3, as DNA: TGTGCCACCAGTGATTTTACCGGGGAGCTGTTTTTT. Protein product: CATSDFTGELFF.

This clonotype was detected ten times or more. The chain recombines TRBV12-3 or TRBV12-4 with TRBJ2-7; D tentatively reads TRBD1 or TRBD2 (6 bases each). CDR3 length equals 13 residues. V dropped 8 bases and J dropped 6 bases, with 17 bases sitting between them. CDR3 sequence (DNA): TGTGCCAGCTCCTTAGGGGGGAGTGGCGAGCAGTACTTC. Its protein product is CASSLGGSGEQYF.

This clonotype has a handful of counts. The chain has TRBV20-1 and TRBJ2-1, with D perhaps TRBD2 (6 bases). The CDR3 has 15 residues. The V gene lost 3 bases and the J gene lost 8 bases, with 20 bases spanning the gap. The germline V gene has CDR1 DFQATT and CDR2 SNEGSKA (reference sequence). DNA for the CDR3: TGCAGTGCTAGCGGATCTGGCGGGAAGGTCTATGAGCAGTTCTTC. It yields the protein CSASGSGGKVYEQFF.

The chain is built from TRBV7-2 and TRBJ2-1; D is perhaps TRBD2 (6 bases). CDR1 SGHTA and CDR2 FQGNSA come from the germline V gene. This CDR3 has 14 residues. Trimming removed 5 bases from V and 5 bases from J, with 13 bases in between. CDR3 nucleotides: TGTGCCAGCAGCCCGGGACTTTCCAACAATGAGCAGTTCTTC. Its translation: CASSPGLSNNEQFF. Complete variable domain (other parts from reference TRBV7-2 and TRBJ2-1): GAGVSQSPSNKVTEKGKDVELRCDPISGHTALYWYRQSLGQGLEFLIYFQGNSAPDKSGLPSDRFSAERTGGSVSTLTIQRTQQEDSAVYLCASSPGLSNNEQFFGPGTRLTVL.

Written as DNA, the CDR3 is TGTGCCAGCTTTGGCCGGGAACAGGTTCGAGGAAACACCATATATTTT. Translated: CASFGREQVRGNTIYF. The rearrangement uses TRBV6-5 and TRBJ1-3; perhaps TRBD1 as D (5 bases). The CDR3 contains 16 residues. Trimming took off 8 bases at V and 4 bases at J, with 21 bases between the two ends. CDR1 MNHEY and CDR2 SVGAGI come from the germline V gene.

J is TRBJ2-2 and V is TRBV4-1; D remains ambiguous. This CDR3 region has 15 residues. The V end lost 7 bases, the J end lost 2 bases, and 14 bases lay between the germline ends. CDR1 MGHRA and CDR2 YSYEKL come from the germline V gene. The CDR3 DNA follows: TGCGCCAGCAAACCCCTCCCCCTAAACACCGGGGAGCTGTTTTTT. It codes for CASKPLPLNTGELFF.

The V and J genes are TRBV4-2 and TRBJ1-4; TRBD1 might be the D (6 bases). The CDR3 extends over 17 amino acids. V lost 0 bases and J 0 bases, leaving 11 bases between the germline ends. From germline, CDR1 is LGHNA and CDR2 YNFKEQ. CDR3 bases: TGTGCCAGCAGCCAAGATGACAGGCTTACAACTAATGAAAAACTGTTTTTT. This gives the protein CASSQDDRLTTNEKLFF.

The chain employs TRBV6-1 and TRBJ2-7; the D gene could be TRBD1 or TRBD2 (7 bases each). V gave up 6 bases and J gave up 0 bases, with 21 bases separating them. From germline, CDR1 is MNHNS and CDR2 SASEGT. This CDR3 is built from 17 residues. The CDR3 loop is CASRGGSLTGSSYEQYF. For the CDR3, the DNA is TGTGCCAGCAGAGGCGGGAGTTTGACAGGGAGCTCCTACGAGCAGTACTTC.

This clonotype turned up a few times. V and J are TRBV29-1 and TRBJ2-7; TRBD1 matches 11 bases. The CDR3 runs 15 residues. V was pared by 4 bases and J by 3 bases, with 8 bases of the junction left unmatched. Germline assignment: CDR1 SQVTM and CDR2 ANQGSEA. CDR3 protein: CSVVIGDRGFYEQYF. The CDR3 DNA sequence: TGCAGCGTTGTGATTGGGGACAGGGGGTTCTACGAGCAGTACTTC.

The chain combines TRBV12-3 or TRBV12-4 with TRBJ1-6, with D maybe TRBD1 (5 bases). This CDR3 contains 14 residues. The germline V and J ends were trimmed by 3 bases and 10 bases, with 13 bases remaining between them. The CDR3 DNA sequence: TGTGCCAGCAGTTTGCAGGGCGGGAGCTCACCCCTCCACTTT. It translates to CASSLQGGSSPLHF.

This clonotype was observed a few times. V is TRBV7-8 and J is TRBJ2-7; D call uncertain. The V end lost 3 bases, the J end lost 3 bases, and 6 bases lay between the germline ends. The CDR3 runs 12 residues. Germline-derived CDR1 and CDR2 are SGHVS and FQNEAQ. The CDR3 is CASSFEDYEQYF. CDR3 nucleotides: TGTGCCAGCAGCTTCGAGGACTACGAGCAGTACTTC.

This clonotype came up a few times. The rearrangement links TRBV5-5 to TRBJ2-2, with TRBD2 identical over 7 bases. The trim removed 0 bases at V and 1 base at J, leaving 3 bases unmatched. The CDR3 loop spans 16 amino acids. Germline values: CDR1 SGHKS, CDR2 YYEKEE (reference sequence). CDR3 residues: CASSLEASGNTGELFF. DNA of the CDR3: TGTGCCAGCAGCTTGGAAGCTAGCGGGAACACCGGGGAGCTGTTTTTT.

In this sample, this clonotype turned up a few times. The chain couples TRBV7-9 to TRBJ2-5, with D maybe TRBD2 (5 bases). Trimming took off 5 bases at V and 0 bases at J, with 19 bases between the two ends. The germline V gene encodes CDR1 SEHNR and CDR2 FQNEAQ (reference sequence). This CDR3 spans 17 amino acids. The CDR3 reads CASSPLADSMYQETQYF. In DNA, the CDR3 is TGTGCCAGCAGCCCACTCGCGGACTCCATGTACCAAGAGACCCAGTACTTC.

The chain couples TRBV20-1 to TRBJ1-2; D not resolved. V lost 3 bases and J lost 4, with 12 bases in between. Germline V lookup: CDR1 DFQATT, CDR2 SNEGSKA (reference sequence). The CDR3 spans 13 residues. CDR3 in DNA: TGCAGTGCTAGGATCAGCGAGCTCTATGGCTACACCTTC. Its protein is CSARISELYGYTF.

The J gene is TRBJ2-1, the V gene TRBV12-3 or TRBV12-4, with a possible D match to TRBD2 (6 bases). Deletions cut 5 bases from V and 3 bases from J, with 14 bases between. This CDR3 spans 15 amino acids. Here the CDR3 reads CASSPLAPLYNEQFF. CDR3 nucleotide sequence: TGTGCCAGCAGTCCTCTAGCGCCGCTCTACAATGAGCAGTTCTTC.

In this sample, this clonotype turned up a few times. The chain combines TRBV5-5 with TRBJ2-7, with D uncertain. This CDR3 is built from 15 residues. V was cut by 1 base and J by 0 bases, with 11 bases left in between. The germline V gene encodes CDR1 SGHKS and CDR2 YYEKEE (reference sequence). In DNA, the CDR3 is TGTGCCAGCAGCTTGCCGGGCCCAAGCTCCTACGAGCAGTACTTC. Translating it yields CASSLPGPSSYEQYF.

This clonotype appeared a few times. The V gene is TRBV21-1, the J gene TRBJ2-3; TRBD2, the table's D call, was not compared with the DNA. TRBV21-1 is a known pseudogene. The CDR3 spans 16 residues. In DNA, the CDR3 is TGTGCCGAAATTGAAGGGACTAGCGGTAGCACAGATACGCAGTATTTT. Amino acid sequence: CAEIEGTSGSTDTQYF.